A selection of T cell receptor beta chains follows, all from one sample in a study of T cells in localized non-small cell lung cancer. The repertoire was sequenced with immunoSEQ multiplex PCR; TCRdb's copy has only in-frame clones and lacks some. The table records roughly 3,400 clones, more than 25% of them present only once. The sample consisted of lung tumor tissue, taken before any cancer treatment. These receptors were obtained from a man aged 35 to 69 with stage I lung adenocarcinoma. The CDR3 runs from the conserved cysteine through the conserved F or W. A D gene is named only where the DNA matches it firmly. A row's size may be missing; if present it is once, few, many or a size class.

TRBV15	TRBJ2-3	NA	NA	CATSRAGETDTQYF	TGTGCCACCAGCAGGGCAGGGGAAACAGATACGCAGTATTTT
TRBV30	TRBJ2-5	TRBD2	few	CAWSIAGGPQETQYF	TGTGCCTGGAGTATAGCGGGGGGGCCTCAAGAGACCCAGTACTTC
TRBV19	TRBJ1-5	NA	NA	CASSVQGDGQPQHF	TGTGCCAGTAGTGTACAGGGAGACGGTCAGCCCCAGCATTTT
TRBV6-8	TRBJ2-1	TRBD1	few	CASSYGQGYNEQFF	TGTGCCAGCAGTTACGGACAGGGGTACAATGAGCAGTTCTTC
TRBV28	TRBJ2-5	NA	large	CASSPRGSVWETQYF	TGTGCCAGCAGTCCCCGGGGGTCGGTGTGGGAGACCCAGTACTTC
TRBV10-2	TRBJ1-2	TRBD1	NA	CASKRDSANYGYTF	TGCGCCAGTAAAAGGGACAGTGCAAACTATGGCTACACCTTC
TRBV12-5	TRBJ2-1	TRBD1	NA	CASGTDRGHEQFF	TGTGCTAGTGGAACTGACAGGGGGCATGAGCAGTTCTTC
TRBV28	TRBJ2-3	TRBD1	few	CASSFAFTGGRDTQYF	TGTGCCAGCAGTTTTGCATTTACAGGGGGCCGGGATACGCAGTATTTT
TRBV28	TRBJ1-6	NA	few	CASRDRQHSPLHF	TGTGCCAGCAGGGACAGACAACATTCACCCCTCCACTTT
TRBV6-8	TRBJ1-1	NA	NA	CASSAQRNTEAFF	TGTGCCAGCAGCGCTCAAAGGAACACTGAAGCTTTCTTT
TRBV1	TRBJ2-5	NA	NA	CASSQGALGETQYF	TGCGCCAGCAGCCAAGGGGCGCTCGGGGAGACCCAGTACTTC
TRBV11-3	TRBJ2-7	TRBD1	NA	CASSSGQGAVSEQYF	TGTGCCAGCAGCTCGGGACAGGGGGCCGTTTCCGAGCAGTACTTC
TRBV4-1	TRBJ2-7	TRBD2	few	CASSQARWGGTYEQYF	TGCGCCAGCAGCCAAGCCCGTTGGGGGGGTACCTACGAGCAGTACTTC
TRBV28	TRBJ1-2	NA	NA	CASSGSNYGYTF	TGTGCCAGCAGCGGGTCTAACTATGGCTACACCTTC
TRBV11-3	TRBJ2-2	TRBD1	NA	CASSSMMTGAGELFF	TGTGCCAGCAGCTCCATGATGACAGGGGCCGGGGAGCTGTTTTTT
TRBV18	TRBJ2-7	NA	NA	CASSPPGHYEQYF	TGTGCCAGCTCACCGCCTGGTCACTACGAGCAGTACTTC
TRBV30	TRBJ1-3	NA	hyperexpanded	CAWSLGGYAPGNTIYF	TGTGCCTGGAGCTTAGGCGGGTACGCTCCCGGAAACACCATATATTTT
TRBV30	TRBJ1-4	TRBD1	NA	CAWSTGTGPNEKLFF	TGTGCCTGGAGTACCGGGACAGGGCCTAATGAAAAACTGTTTTTT
TRBV11-3	TRBJ1-5	NA	medium-sized	CASSPGLDGNQPQHF	TGTGCCAGCAGCCCGGGTCTGGATGGCAATCAGCCCCAGCATTTT
TRBV12-5	TRBJ1-1	TRBD1	NA	CASGLNAGQQNTEAFF	TGTGCTAGTGGTCTCAACGCGGGACAGCAGAACACTGAAGCTTTCTTT
TRBV15	TRBJ2-1	NA	few	CATSRDRTGRNEQFF	TGTGCCACCAGCAGAGATCGAACAGGCAGGAATGAGCAGTTCTTC
TRBV29-1	TRBJ1-4	NA	NA	CSANGNADEKLFF	TGCAGCGCGAACGGAAACGCTGATGAAAAACTGTTTTTT
TRBV2	TRBJ1-1	NA	few	CASIGTTLGTEAFF	TGTGCCAGCATTGGGACGACCCTGGGCACTGAAGCTTTCTTT
TRBV30	TRBJ1-1	NA	NA	CAGTRGNTEAFF	TGTGCCGGAACCAGGGGGAACACTGAAGCTTTCTTT
TRBV7-2	TRBJ1-1	NA	few	CASSSQQANTEAFF	TGTGCCAGCAGCTCCCAACAGGCGAACACTGAAGCTTTCTTT
TRBV7-8	TRBJ2-5	NA	many	CASSQAVEETQYF	TGTGCCAGCAGTCAGGCGGTCGAAGAGACCCAGTACTTC
TRBV4-1	TRBJ1-4	TRBD1	few	CASSRGQGQGVEKLFF	TGCGCCAGCAGCCGCGGACAAGGACAGGGTGTCGAAAAACTGTTTTTT
TRBV12-1	TRBJ1-1	NA	NA	CASSLGDSPNTEAFF	TGTGCCAGCAGCCTTGGGGACAGCCCGAACACTGAAGCTTTCTTT
TRBV6-8	TRBJ2-7	NA	NA	CASSTPRGKAYEQYF	TGTGCCAGCAGCACCCCAAGGGGGAAAGCCTACGAGCAGTACTTC
TRBV5-1	TRBJ1-1	TRBD1	few	CASSTGTGVTEAFF	TGCGCCAGCAGCACCGGGACAGGGGTGACTGAAGCTTTCTTT
TRBV14	TRBJ1-5	NA	NA	CASSQERGQPQHF	TGTGCCAGCAGCCAAGAGAGAGGGCAGCCCCAGCATTTT
TRBV2	TRBJ1-4	NA	few	CASSKRATNEKLFF	TGTGCCAGCAGTAAACGCGCAACTAATGAAAAACTGTTTTTT
TRBV19	TRBJ2-2	TRBD1	few	CASRALAGQGSTGELFF	TGTGCCAGTAGGGCTCTCGCAGGACAGGGTTCCACCGGGGAGCTGTTTTTT